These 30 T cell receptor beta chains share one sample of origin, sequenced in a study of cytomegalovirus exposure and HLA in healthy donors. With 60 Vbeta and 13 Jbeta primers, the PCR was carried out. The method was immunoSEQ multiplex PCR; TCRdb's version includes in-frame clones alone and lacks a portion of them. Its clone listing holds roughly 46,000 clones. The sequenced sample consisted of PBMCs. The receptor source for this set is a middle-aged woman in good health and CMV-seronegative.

The CDR3 is CASSLSDRDSHYGYTF. Written as DNA, the CDR3 is TGTGCCAGCAGCCTGTCCGACAGGGATTCTCACTATGGCTACACCTTC. The rearrangement uses TRBV7-9 and TRBJ1-2; TRBD1 matches 7 bases. The CDR3 loop spans 16 amino acids. Losses at the gene ends were 5 bases for V and 3 bases for J; bases not matched to a gene: 12. CDR1 and CDR2 (germline): SEHNR, FQNEAQ (reference sequence).

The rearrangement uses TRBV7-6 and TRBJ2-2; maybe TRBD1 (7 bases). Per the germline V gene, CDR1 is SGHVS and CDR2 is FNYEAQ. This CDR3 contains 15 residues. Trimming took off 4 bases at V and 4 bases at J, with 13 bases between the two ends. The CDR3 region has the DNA TGTGCCAGCAGCTACCACAGGGGAGGCACCGGGGAGCTGTTTTTT. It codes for CASSYHRGGTGELFF.

The CDR3 spells CSGGGGNEQFF. DNA for the CDR3: TGCAGCGGGGGAGGAGGCAATGAGCAGTTCTTC. The rearrangement joins TRBV29-1 to TRBJ2-1; D is possibly TRBD2 (6 bases). The germline V gene has CDR1 SQVTM and CDR2 ANQGSEA. The CDR3 loop spans 11 amino acids. V lost 7 bases, J lost 6 bases, and 10 bases lay in between.

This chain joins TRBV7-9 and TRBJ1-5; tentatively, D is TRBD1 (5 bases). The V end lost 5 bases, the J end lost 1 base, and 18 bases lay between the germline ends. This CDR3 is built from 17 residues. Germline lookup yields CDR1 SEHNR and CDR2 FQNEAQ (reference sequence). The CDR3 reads CASSPSKGEASNQPQHF. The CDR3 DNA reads TGTGCCAGCAGCCCGTCGAAAGGGGAAGCGAGCAATCAGCCCCAGCATTTT.

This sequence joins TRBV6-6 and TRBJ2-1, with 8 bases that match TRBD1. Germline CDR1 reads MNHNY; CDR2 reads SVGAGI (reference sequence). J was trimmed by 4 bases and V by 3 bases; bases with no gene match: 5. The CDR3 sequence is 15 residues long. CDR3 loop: CASSYQGAQYNEQFF. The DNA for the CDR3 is TGTGCCAGCAGTTATCAGGGGGCGCAGTACAATGAGCAGTTCTTC.

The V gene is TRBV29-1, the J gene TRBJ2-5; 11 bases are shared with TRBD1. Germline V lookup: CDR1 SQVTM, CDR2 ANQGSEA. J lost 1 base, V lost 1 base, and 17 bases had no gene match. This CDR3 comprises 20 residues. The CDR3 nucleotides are TGCAGCGTTGAAGTAGTGTCGGACAGGGGGCAGGGGGAAGCCCAAGAGACCCAGTACTTC. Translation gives CSVEVVSDRGQGEAQETQYF.

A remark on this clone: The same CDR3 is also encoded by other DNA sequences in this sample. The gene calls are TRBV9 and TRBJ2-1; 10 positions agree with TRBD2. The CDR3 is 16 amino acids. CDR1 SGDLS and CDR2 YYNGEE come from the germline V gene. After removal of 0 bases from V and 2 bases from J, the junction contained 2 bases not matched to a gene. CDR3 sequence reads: CASSVVLAGAYNEQFF. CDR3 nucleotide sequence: TGTGCCAGCAGCGTAGTTCTAGCGGGAGCCTACAATGAGCAGTTCTTC. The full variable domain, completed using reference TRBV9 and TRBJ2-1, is DSGVTQTPKHLITATGQRVTLRCSPRSGDLSVYWYQQSLDQGLQFLIQYYNGEERAKGNILERFSAQQFPDLHSELNLSSLELGDSALYFCASSVVLAGAYNEQFFGPGTRLTVL.

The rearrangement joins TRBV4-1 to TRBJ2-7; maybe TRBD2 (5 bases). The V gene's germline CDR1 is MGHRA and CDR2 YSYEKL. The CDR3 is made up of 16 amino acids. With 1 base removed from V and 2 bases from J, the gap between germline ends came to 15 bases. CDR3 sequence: CASSQGPGMGPYEQYF. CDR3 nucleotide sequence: TGCGCCAGCAGCCAAGGTCCGGGGATGGGCCCCTACGAGCAGTACTTC.

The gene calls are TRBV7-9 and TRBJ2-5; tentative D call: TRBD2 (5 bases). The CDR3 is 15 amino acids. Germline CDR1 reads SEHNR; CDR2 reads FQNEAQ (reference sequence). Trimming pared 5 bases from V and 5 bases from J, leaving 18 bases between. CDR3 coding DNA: TGTGCCAGCAGCCCCGCCGTCAGTAGCGCGGAGACCCAGTACTTC. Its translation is CASSPAVSSAETQYF.

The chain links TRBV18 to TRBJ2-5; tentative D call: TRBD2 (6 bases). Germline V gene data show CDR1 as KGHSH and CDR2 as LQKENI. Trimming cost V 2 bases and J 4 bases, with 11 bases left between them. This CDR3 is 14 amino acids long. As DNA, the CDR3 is TGTGCCAGCTCACCAATGGGGGGACGAGAGACCCAGTACTTC. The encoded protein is CASSPMGGRETQYF.

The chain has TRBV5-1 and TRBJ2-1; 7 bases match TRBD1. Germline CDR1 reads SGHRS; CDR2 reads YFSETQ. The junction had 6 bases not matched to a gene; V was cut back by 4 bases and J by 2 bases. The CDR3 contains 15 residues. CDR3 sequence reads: CASSPGTEAYNEQFF. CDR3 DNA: TGCGCCAGCAGCCCCGGGACAGAAGCCTACAATGAGCAGTTCTTC.

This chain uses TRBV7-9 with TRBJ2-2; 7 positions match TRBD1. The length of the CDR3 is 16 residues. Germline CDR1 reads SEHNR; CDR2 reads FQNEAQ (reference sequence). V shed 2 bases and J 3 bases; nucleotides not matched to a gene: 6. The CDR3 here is CASSLHRGGDTGELFF. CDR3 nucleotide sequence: TGTGCCAGCAGCTTACATCGAGGGGGCGACACCGGGGAGCTGTTTTTT. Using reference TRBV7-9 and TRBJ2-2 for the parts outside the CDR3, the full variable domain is DTGVSQNPRHKITKRGQNVTFRCDPISEHNRLYWYRQTLGQGPEFLTYFQNEAQLEKSRLLSDRFSAERPKGSFSTLEIQRTEQGDSAMYLCASSLHRGGDTGELFFGEGSRLTVL.

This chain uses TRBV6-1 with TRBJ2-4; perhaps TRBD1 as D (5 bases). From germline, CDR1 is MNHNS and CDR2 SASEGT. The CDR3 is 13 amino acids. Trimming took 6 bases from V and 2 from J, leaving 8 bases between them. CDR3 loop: CASRDSTKNIQYF. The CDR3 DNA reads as TGTGCCAGCAGAGACAGCACCAAAAACATTCAGTACTTC.

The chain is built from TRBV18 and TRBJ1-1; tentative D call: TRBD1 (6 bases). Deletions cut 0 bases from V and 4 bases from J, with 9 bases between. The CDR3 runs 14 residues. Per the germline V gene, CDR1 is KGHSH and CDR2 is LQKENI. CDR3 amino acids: CASSPPRGSTEAFF. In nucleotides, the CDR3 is TGTGCCAGCTCACCACCGAGGGGGAGCACTGAAGCTTTCTTT.

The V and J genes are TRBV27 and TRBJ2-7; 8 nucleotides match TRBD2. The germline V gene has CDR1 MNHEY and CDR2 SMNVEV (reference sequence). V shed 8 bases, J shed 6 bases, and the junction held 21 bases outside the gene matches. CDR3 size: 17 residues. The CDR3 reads CASCPRRLATTRCEQYF. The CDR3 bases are TGTGCCAGCTGCCCAAGAAGACTAGCGACAACCCGCTGCGAGCAGTACTTC.

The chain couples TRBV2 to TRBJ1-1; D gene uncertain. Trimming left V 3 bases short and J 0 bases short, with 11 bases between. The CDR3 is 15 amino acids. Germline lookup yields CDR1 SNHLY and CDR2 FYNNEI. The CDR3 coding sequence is TGTGCCAGCAGTGACCAGCGGACCTTGAACACTGAAGCTTTCTTT. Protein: CASSDQRTLNTEAFF. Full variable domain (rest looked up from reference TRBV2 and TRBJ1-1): EPEVTQTPSHQVTQMGQEVILRCVPISNHLYFYWYRQILGQKVEFLVSFYNNEISEKSEIFDDQFSVERPDGSNFTLKIRSTKLEDSAMYFCASSDQRTLNTEAFFGQGTRLTVV.

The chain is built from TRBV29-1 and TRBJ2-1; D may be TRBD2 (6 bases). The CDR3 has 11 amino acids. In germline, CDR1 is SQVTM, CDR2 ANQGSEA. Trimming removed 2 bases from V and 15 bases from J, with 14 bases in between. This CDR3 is CSVELAGPTFF. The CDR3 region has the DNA TGCAGCGTTGAATTGGCGGGGCCGACGTTCTTC.

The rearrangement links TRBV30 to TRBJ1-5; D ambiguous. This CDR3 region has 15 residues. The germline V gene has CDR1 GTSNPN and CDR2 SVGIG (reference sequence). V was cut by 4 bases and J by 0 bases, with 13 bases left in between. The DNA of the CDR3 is TGTGCCTGGACTCGAGACAAGATTAGCAATCAGCCCCAGCATTTT. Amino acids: CAWTRDKISNQPQHF. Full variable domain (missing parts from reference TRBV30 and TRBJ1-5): SQTIHQWPATLVQPVGSPLSLECTVEGTSNPNLYWYRQAAGRGLQLLFYSVGIGQISSEVPQNLSASRPQDRQFILSSKKLLLSDSGFYLCAWTRDKISNQPQHFGDGTRLSIL.

The CDR3 DNA reads TGTGCCAGCAGCTTAGGACAGGGGACTGCAAACACTGAAGCTTTCTTT. Its translation is CASSLGQGTANTEAFF. This chain links TRBV7-9 with TRBJ1-1, with TRBD1 identical over 8 bases. CDR3 length: 16 amino acids. V dropped 1 base and J dropped 2; count of bases not matched to a gene: 6. Germline V gene lookup returns CDR1 SEHNR and CDR2 FQNEAQ (reference sequence).

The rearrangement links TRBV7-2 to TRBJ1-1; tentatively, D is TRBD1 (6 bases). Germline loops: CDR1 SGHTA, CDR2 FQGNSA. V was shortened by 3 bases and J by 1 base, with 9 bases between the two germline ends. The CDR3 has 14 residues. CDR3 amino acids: CASSFRGGNTEAFF. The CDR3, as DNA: TGTGCCAGCAGCTTCAGAGGGGGGAACACTGAAGCTTTCTTT.

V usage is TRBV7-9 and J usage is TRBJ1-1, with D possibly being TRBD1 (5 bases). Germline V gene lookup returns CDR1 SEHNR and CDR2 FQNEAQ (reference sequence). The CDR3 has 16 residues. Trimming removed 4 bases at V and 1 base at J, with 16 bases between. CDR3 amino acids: CASSSAGVVWNTEAFF. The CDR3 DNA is TGTGCCAGCAGCTCGGCGGGGGTAGTTTGGAACACTGAAGCTTTCTTT.

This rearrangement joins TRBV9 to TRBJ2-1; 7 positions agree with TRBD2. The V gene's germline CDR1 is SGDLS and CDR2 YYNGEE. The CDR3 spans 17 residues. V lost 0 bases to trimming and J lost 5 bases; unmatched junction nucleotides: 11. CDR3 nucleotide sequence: TGTGCCAGCAGCGTAGGGGCCAGCGGGAAGGACGACAATGAGCAGTTCTTC. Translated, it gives CASSVGASGKDDNEQFF.

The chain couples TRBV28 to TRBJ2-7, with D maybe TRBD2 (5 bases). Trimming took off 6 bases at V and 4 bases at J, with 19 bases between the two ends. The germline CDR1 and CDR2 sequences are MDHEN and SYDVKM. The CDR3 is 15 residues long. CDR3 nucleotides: TGTGCCAGCAGCACTCCGGGAAGCAGTTTTTACGAGCAGTACTTC. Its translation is CASSTPGSSFYEQYF.

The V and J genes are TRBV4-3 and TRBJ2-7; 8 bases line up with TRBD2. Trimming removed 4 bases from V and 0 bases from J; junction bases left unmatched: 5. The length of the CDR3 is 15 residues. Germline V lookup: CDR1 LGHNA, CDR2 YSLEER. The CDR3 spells CASSLAGTSSYEQYF. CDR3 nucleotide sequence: TGCGCCAGCAGCCTCGCCGGGACTAGCTCCTACGAGCAGTACTTC.

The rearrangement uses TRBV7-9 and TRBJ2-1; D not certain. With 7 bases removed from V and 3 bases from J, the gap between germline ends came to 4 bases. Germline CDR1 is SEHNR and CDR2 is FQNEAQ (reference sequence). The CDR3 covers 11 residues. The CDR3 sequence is CASNNYNEQFF. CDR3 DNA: TGTGCCAGCAATAACTACAATGAGCAGTTCTTC.

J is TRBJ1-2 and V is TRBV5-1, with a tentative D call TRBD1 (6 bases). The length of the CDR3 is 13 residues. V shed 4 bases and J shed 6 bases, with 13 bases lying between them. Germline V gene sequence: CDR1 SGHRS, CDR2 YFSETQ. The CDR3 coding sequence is TGCGCCAGCAGCACAGGGACGGAAAATGGCTACACCTTC. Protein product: CASSTGTENGYTF.

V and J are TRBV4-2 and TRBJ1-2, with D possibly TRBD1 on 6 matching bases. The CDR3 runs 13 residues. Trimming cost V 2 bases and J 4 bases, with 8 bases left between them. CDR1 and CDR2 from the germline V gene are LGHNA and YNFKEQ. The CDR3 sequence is CASSQQGSYGYTF. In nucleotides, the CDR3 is TGTGCCAGCAGCCAACAGGGGTCCTATGGCTACACCTTC.

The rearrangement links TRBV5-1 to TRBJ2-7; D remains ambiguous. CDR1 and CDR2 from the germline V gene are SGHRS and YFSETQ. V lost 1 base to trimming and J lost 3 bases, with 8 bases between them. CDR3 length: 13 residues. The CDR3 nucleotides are TGCGCCAGCAGCTTGAACACTATCTACGAGCAGTACTTC. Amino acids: CASSLNTIYEQYF.

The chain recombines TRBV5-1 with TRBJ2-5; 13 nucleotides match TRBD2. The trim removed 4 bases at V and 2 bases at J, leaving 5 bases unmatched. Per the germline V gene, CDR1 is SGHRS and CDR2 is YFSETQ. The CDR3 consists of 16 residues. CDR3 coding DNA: TGCGCCAGCAGCCGGAGGACTAGCGGGGGACAAGAGACCCAGTACTTC. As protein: CASSRRTSGGQETQYF.

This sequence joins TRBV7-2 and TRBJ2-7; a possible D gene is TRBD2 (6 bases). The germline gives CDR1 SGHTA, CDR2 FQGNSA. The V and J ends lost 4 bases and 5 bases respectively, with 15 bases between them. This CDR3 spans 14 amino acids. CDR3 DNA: TGTGCCAGCAGCTATGGGCCACTAGCTAACGAGCAGTACTTC. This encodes CASSYGPLANEQYF.